These T cell receptor beta chains were read from a single sample in a study of CD8 T cells in ankylosing spondylitis. MiXCR, applied by TCRdb to the 5' RACE reads, yields one record per CDR3 protein. The sample includes under 150,000 distinct CDR3 sequences, about 13% of them seen just once. The specimen was blood, either unsorted or a sorted T cell fraction (not recorded which). All receptors derive from a female donor with ankylosing spondylitis or in good health (not recorded which). Each CDR3 is given with its conserved first and last residue. D genes are given only for firm matches. Part of the rows lack a size; the others show once, few, many or a class for expanded clones.

TRBJ2-5	NA	many	TRBV6-1	TGTGCCAGCAGGCCTGACCCGTACCAAGAGACCCAGTACTTC	CASRPDPYQETQYF
TRBJ2-3	NA	many	TRBV4-1	TGCGCCAGCACCAACGTGGCTGCGGGCAGCACAGATACGCAGTATTTT	CASTNVAAGSTDTQYF
TRBJ2-5	TRBD2	many	TRBV9	TGTGCCAGCAGCACAGGGACTAGCGGGAGTGGAGAGACCCAGTACTTC	CASSTGTSGSGETQYF
TRBJ2-1	TRBD2	many	TRBV29-1	TGCAGCGTTGAGTGGTGGGGATACGGGGGGGCCAGGGATGAGCAGTTCTTC	CSVEWWGYGGARDEQFF
TRBJ2-1	NA	once	TRBV20-1	TGCAGTGCTTCCTCGCCTGCAGCGGACCGCTACAATGAGCAGTTCTTC	CSASSPAADRYNEQFF
TRBJ2-3	TRBD2	NA	TRBV20-1	TGCAGTGCGCGAGCGGGAGGGGCAGATACGCAGTATTTT	CSARAGGADTQYF
TRBJ2-7	TRBD1	NA	TRBV5-1	TGCGCCAGCAGCTTAACCAGACAGGGGATGGGTTACGAGCAGTACTTC	CASSLTRQGMGYEQYF
TRBJ1-1	TRBD1	few	TRBV29-1	TGCAGCGTTGGAAGGACAGGGGGCACTGAAGCTTTCTTT	CSVGRTGGTEAFF
TRBJ2-3	NA	many	TRBV10-3	TGTGCCATCAGTGACGGAAAAGGGGGATCAGATACGCAGTATTTT	CAISDGKGGSDTQYF
TRBJ2-5	NA	few	TRBV12-3/TRBV12-4	TGTGCCAGCACCCCCGGCAGGGTCGAGACCCAGTACTTC	CASTPGRVETQYF
TRBJ2-1	NA	NA	TRBV18	TGTGCCAGCTCATCCTACAGCGGGCTGTACAATGAGCAGTTCTTC	CASSSYSGLYNEQFF
TRBJ2-5	NA	NA	TRBV5-1	TGCGCCAGCAGCGCCGTTGGAGCGGTAACAGAGACCCAGTACTTC	CASSAVGAVTETQYF
TRBJ2-5	NA	NA	TRBV20-1	TGCAGTGCAATCCGGGACCCCCAAGAGACCCAGTACTTC	CSAIRDPQETQYF
TRBJ2-3	NA	many	TRBV6-1	TGTGCCAGCAGGTCCGGACAAACTAGCACAGATACGCAGTATTTT	CASRSGQTSTDTQYF